This entry describes one T cell receptor (beta chain). The CDR3 loop spans 14 amino acids. The V and J ends lost 6 bases and 2 bases respectively, with 12 bases between them. Germline CDR1 and CDR2: MNHEY and SVGEGT. The authors built TCR beta libraries using iRepertoire HTBI primers and Arm-PCR of CDR3 regions. A single record per CDR3 protein comes from TCRdb applying MiXCR to the multiplex PCR reads. Of around 460,000 distinct CDR3 sequences detected, about 22% appear once; the ten largest clones hold 6.5% to 9%. This sample stems from a study of regulatory T cells in long-lasting Graves disease. Noted time point: persistent/refractory GD, antithyroid drugs over 5 years with positive TRAb. PBMC RNA served as the TCR library source.

The material sequenced was peripheral blood mononuclear cells (PBMCs), taken when the disease was refractory, from a patient treated with antithyroid drugs. The origin of this receptor is a female donor with Graves disease. The V and J genes are TRBV6-2 or TRBV6-3 and TRBJ2-3; possible D gene TRBD1, 5 bases. The CDR3 is CASRAAGFTDTQYF. The DNA for the CDR3 is TGTGCCAGCAGGGCTGCAGGGTTCACAGATACGCAGTATTTT.